This TCR beta chain derives from a study of technical replicates of blood from a handful of donors. The table came from immunoSEQ multiplex PCR; TCRdb's copy has only in-frame clones and leaves some out. The repertoire holds tens of thousands of clones, with just under 90% as singletons. The CDR3 is made up of 14 amino acids. The J segment lost 4 bases and the V segment lost 6 bases, leaving 4 bases of the junction unmatched. The germline V gene encodes CDR1 SEHNR and CDR2 FQNEAQ (reference sequence). The sequenced sample consisted of PBMCs. The receptor comes from a human donor in good health. Some clones in this sample may be carry-over from other donors' samples. The chain is built from TRBV7-9 and TRBJ1-4; 8 bases are a match to TRBD1. The CDR3 coding sequence is TGTGCCAGCAGGGAGACAGGGGTTAATGAAAAACTGTTTTTT. Its protein is CASRETGVNEKLFF.